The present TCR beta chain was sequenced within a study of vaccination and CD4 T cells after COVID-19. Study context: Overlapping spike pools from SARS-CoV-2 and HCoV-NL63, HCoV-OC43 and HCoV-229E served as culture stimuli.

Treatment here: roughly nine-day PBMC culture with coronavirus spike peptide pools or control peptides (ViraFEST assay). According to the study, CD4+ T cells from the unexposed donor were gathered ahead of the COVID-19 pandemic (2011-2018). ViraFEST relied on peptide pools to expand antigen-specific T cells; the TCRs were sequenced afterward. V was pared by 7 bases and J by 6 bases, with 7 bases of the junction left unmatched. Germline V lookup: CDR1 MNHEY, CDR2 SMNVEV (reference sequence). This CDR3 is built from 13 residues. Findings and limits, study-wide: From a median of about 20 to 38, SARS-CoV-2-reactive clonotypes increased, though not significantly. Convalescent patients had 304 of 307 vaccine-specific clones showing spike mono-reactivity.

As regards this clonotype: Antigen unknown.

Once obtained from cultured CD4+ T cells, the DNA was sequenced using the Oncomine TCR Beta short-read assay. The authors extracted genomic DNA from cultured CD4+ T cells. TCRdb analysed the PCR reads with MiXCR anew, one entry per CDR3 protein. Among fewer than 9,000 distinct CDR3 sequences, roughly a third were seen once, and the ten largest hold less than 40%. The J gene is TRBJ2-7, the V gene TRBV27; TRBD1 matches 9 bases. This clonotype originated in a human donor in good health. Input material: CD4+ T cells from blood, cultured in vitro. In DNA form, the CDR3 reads TGTGCCAGCATGGACAGGGGAAGGGTCGAGCAGTACTTC. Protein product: CASMDRGRVEQYF.